Below, 17 T cell receptor beta chains from the same sample are listed, as sequenced in a study of glioma-infiltrating T cells. Amplification of TCR alpha and beta CDR3 regions from RNA used iRepertoire nested multiplex PCR. TCRdb reprocessed the multiplex PCR reads via MiXCR and lists one record per CDR3 protein. The sample has tens of thousands of distinct CDR3 sequences; approximately 42% are singletons. The sequenced sample was glioma tissue, nonneoplastic brain tissue, or PBMCs (not recorded which). These receptors came from a human donor with low-grade glioma or glioblastoma, undergoing nonglioma brain surgery, or in good health (not recorded which).

This clonotype appeared many times. The rearrangement joins TRBV15 to TRBJ2-1; D is possibly TRBD1 (5 bases). V lost 0 bases and J lost 10, with 16 bases in between. The germline V gene encodes CDR1 LNHNV and CDR2 YYDKDF (reference sequence). CDR3 length: 15 amino acids. CDR3 DNA: TGTGCCACCAGCAGAGATGCAGGGATGGGTGACGAGCAGTTCTTC. This codes for CATSRDAGMGDEQFF.

This clonotype occurred many times. The rearrangement links TRBV28 to TRBJ2-6; D gene unclear. V lost 8 bases, J lost 0 bases, and 11 bases lay in between. Germline V gives CDR1 MDHEN, CDR2 SYDVKM. This CDR3 is built from 15 residues. The CDR3 coding sequence is TGTGCCAGCGGCTTAGGTTTCTCTGGGGCCAACGTCCTGACTTTC. Translating it yields CASGLGFSGANVLTF.

In regard to this clonotype: At one boundary the junction diverges from the germline segment, which might be a read error. The chain carries TRBV6-1 and TRBJ1-1; D may be TRBD1 (6 bases). The CDR3 runs 14 residues. CDR1 is MNHNS, CDR2 SASEGT, per germline. The CDR3 nucleotides are TGTGCCAGCATGAGCGGGGGCGCGGGCACTGAAGCTTTTTTT. Protein sequence: CASMSGGAGTEAFF.

V is TRBV28 and J is TRBJ1-4, with D unresolved. The CDR3 covers 15 residues. Trimming stripped 9 bases from V and 5 bases from J, with 19 bases between. Germline CDR1 and CDR2: MDHEN and SYDVKM. As DNA, the CDR3 is TGTGCCAGTACCGTCCGGGTACATAGCAATGAAAAACTGTTTTTT. Its translation: CASTVRVHSNEKLFF.

The sample holds many counts of this clonotype. The CDR3 protein is CASSPHGGEGPYNEQFF. CDR3 bases: TGTGCCAGCTCACCACATGGGGGAGAAGGGCCCTACAATGAGCAGTTCTTC. The chain has TRBV18 and TRBJ2-1; D is perhaps TRBD1 or TRBD2 (5 bases each). The CDR3 is 17 residues long. Deletions cut 1 base from V and 2 bases from J, with 15 bases between. CDR1 is KGHSH and CDR2 is LQKENI in the germline V gene.

The chain is built from TRBV12-3 or TRBV12-4 and TRBJ2-7, with TRBD1 matching over 12 bases. This CDR3 comprises 14 residues. Germline trimming cut 5 bases from V and 5 bases from J; bases unmatched to any gene: 4. The CDR3 DNA follows: TGTGCCAGCAGTCCGGGACAGGGGGCACACGAGCAGTACTTC. Its translation: CASSPGQGAHEQYF.

The sample holds a few counts of this clonotype. This sequence may be a read error, since a much larger clone differs from it by one base. This chain uses TRBV20-1 with TRBJ2-4; 9 bases fit TRBD2. This CDR3 comprises 14 residues. Germline-derived CDR1 and CDR2 are DFQATT and SNEGSKA (reference sequence). The trim removed 3 bases at V and 9 bases at J, leaving 9 bases unmatched. The DNA for the CDR3 is TGCAGTGCTAGCCAACTAGCGGGCGAGAGCATTCAGTACTTC. Translation gives CSASQLAGESIQYF.

This clonotype was counted a few times. This may come from a read error, since a much larger clone is one base off. The gene calls are TRBV29-1 and TRBJ2-1; D could derive from TRBD1 or TRBD2 (7 bases each). The CDR3 is 13 residues long. The V gene's germline CDR1 is SQVTM and CDR2 ANQGSEA. Trimming took 8 bases from V and 2 from J, leaving 13 bases between them. Here the CDR3 reads CSQAGTAYNEQFF. The CDR3 coding sequence is TGCAGCCAAGCGGGGACAGCCTACAATGAGCAGTTCTTC.

This clonotype was seen repeatedly, ten times or more. The chain recombines TRBV28 with TRBJ2-2; D perhaps matches TRBD1 (5 bases). Between the trimmed V and J ends, which lost 5 bases and 5 bases, there was a span of 15 bases. CDR1 and CDR2 (germline): MDHEN, SYDVKM. CDR3 length equals 15 residues. The CDR3 DNA follows: TGTGCCAGCAGTCCTCCGGGCCCAGGGACCGGGGAGCTGTTTTTT. Translation: CASSPPGPGTGELFF. Using reference TRBV28 and TRBJ2-2 for the parts outside the CDR3, the full variable domain is DVKVTQSSRYLVKRTGEKVFLECVQDMDHENMFWYRQDPGLGLRLIYFSYDVKMKEKGDIPEGYSVSREKKERFSLILESASTNQTSMYLCASSPPGPGTGELFFGEGSRLTVL.

The rearrangement uses TRBV2 and TRBJ1-2; the D is unclear. The V end lost 4 bases, the J end lost 5 bases, and 11 bases lay between the germline ends. Germline CDR1 SNHLY, CDR2 FYNNEI. The CDR3 covers 13 residues. CDR3 DNA: TGTGCCAGCAGTGGGAGGGATAGATATGGCTACACCTTC. Amino acid sequence: CASSGRDRYGYTF. The variable domain in full, completed from reference TRBV2 and TRBJ1-2, reads EPEVTQTPSHQVTQMGQEVILRCVPISNHLYFYWYRQILGQKVEFLVSFYNNEISEKSEIFDDQFSVERPDGSNFTLKIRSTKLEDSAMYFCASSGRDRYGYTFGSGTRLTVV.

V usage is TRBV28 and J usage is TRBJ1-5, with 9 bases lining up with TRBD1. With the DNA end fitting TRBJ2-3 better, the J assignment may be wrong. CDR3 length: 16 amino acids. Germline CDR1 MDHEN, CDR2 SYDVKM. Here the CDR3 reads CASSRRTGASNQPQYF. CDR3 DNA sequence: TGTGCCAGCAGCCGAAGGACAGGGGCTAGCAATCAGCCCCAGTATTTT.

The chain combines TRBV4-1 with TRBJ2-3; D is uncertain. Germline V lookup: CDR1 MGHRA, CDR2 YSYEKL. Between the trimmed V and J ends, which lost 1 base and 8 bases, there was a span of 4 bases. The CDR3 contains 11 residues. This CDR3 reads CASSQGATQYF. As DNA, the CDR3 is TGCGCCAGCAGCCAAGGGGCTACGCAGTATTTT.

This clonotype appeared a few times. J is TRBJ2-7 and V is TRBV11-3; D might be TRBD1 or TRBD2, each matching 5 bases. V lost 2 bases to trimming and J lost 2 bases, with 19 bases between them. The CDR3 spans 17 residues. The germline CDR1 and CDR2 sequences are SGHNT and YENEEA. In DNA, the CDR3 is TGTGCCAGCAGCTTATTATCCCCACGGGACGGGACCTACGAGCAGTACTTC. This gives the protein CASSLLSPRDGTYEQYF. The full variable domain, completed using reference TRBV11-3 and TRBJ2-7, is EAGVVQSPRYKIIEKKQPVAFWCNPISGHNTLYWYLQNLGQGPELLIRYENEEAVDDSQLPKDRFSAERLKGVDSTLKIQPAELGDSAVYLCASSLLSPRDGTYEQYFGPGTRLTVT.

This clonotype was recorded many times. V and J are TRBV5-1 and TRBJ1-1; no definite D call. This CDR3 has 15 residues. V lost 0 bases and J 1 base, leaving 10 bases between the germline ends. Germline values: CDR1 SGHRS, CDR2 YFSETQ. This CDR3 reads CASSLDLYPNTEAFF. CDR3 DNA sequence: TGCGCCAGCAGCTTGGACCTGTACCCGAACACTGAAGCTTTCTTT. The entire variable domain, with the rest obtained from reference TRBV5-1 and TRBJ1-1, is as follows: KAGVTQTPRYLIKTRGQQVTLSCSPISGHRSVSWYQQTPGQGLQFLFEYFSETQRNKGNFPGRFSGRQFSNSRSEMNVSTLELGDSALYLCASSLDLYPNTEAFFGQGTRLTVV.

In the case of this clonotype: The germline gene is not matched at one end of the junction; a read error may be the cause. The genes are TRBV7-3 and TRBJ1-5, with 10 bases lining up with TRBD1. Germline V gene lookup returns CDR1 SGHTA and CDR2 FQGTGA. The CDR3 covers 17 residues. For the CDR3, the DNA is TGTGCTAGCAGCCTAACGGGACAGGGGATCGGCAATCAGCCCCAGCATTTT. The encoded protein is CASSLTGQGIGNQPQHF.

V gene TRBV11-2 combines with J gene TRBJ2-5, with D uncertain. The V and J ends lost 4 bases and 4 bases respectively, with 10 bases between them. This CDR3 spans 13 amino acids. The germline CDR1 and CDR2 sequences are SGHAT and FQNNGV. In nucleotides, the CDR3 is TGTGCCAGCAGCTCGATAGCCCCAGAGACCCAGTACTTC. This codes for CASSSIAPETQYF.

This chain joins TRBV4-1 and TRBJ2-1; 10 positions match TRBD2. V shed 6 bases and J 12 bases; nucleotides not matched to a gene: 17. This CDR3 spans 16 amino acids. Germline-derived CDR1 and CDR2 are MGHRA and YSYEKL. The CDR3 spells CASRPAGTSVRDGQFF. As DNA, the CDR3 is TGCGCCAGCAGGCCCGCAGGGACTAGCGTACGGGATGGGCAGTTCTTC.